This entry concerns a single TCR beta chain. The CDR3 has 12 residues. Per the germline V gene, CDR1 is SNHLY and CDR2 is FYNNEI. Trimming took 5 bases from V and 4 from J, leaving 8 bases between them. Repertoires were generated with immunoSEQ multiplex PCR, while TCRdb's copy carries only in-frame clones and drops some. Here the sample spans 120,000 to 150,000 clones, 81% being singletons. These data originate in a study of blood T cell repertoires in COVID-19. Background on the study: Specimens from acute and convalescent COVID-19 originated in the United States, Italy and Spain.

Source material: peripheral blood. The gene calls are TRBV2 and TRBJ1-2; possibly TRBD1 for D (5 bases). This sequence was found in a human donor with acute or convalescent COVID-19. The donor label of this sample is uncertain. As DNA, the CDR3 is TGTGCCAGCAGTAGACAGTCCTATGGCTACACCTTC. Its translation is CASSRQSYGYTF.